Listed below are T cell receptor beta chains from one sample, sequenced in a study of long-term antiretroviral therapy in people with HIV. The table came from immunoSEQ multiplex PCR; TCRdb's copy has only in-frame clones and leaves some out. Of 15,000 or so clones detected, 78% appear once; the ten largest clones hold about 14%. This sample comprised unsorted PBMCs, obtained about 3.1 years after starting antiretroviral therapy. The receptors stem from a woman in her forties with HIV. Each CDR3 is given with its conserved first and last residue. Each record gives: V gene, clone size, J gene, D gene, CDR3 protein, CDR3 DNA. The D gene is left open where the match is weak. The size entry is marked missing in some rows and otherwise reads once, few, many or a size class.

v_gene: TRBV11-3
abundance: NA
j_gene: TRBJ1-1
d_gene: NA
CDR3aa: CASSSRGGHTEAFF
CDR3nt: TGTGCCAGCAGCTCGCGGGGAGGGCACACTGAAGCTTTCTTT

v_gene: TRBV30
abundance: NA
j_gene: TRBJ1-1
d_gene: NA
CDR3aa: CAWDRRGVTEAFF
CDR3nt: TGTGCCTGGGACCGCCGGGGTGTCACTGAAGCTTTCTTT

v_gene: TRBV2
abundance: NA
j_gene: TRBJ2-7
d_gene: NA
CDR3aa: CASSDPGRVSYEQYF
CDR3nt: TGTGCCAGCAGTGACCCGGGTAGGGTTTCCTACGAGCAGTACTTC

v_gene: TRBV27
abundance: NA
j_gene: TRBJ1-1
d_gene: NA
CDR3aa: CASRPGGAHTEAFF
CDR3nt: TGTGCCAGCAGGCCTGGGGGCGCGCACACTGAAGCTTTCTTT

v_gene: TRBV6-1
abundance: NA
j_gene: TRBJ2-3
d_gene: NA
CDR3aa: CASSEARGLTDTQYF
CDR3nt: TGTGCCAGCAGTGAAGCGCGGGGCCTCACAGATACGCAGTATTTT

v_gene: TRBV2
abundance: NA
j_gene: TRBJ1-1
d_gene: NA
CDR3aa: CASSKDTDTEAFF
CDR3nt: TGTGCCAGCAGCAAGGACACGGACACTGAAGCTTTCTTT

v_gene: TRBV30
abundance: NA
j_gene: TRBJ1-5
d_gene: NA
CDR3aa: CAWSAQNQPQHF
CDR3nt: TGTGCCTGGAGTGCCCAAAATCAGCCCCAGCATTTT

v_gene: TRBV7-2
abundance: NA
j_gene: TRBJ2-1
d_gene: NA
CDR3aa: CASSLQVGDTEQFF
CDR3nt: TGTGCCAGCAGCTTACAGGTCGGGGATACTGAGCAGTTCTTC

v_gene: TRBV15
abundance: NA
j_gene: TRBJ1-4
d_gene: TRBD1
CDR3aa: CATSRDSGTGENEKLFF
CDR3nt: TGTGCCACCAGCAGAGATTCCGGGACAGGAGAAAATGAAAAACTGTTTTTT

v_gene: TRBV6-5
abundance: NA
j_gene: TRBJ2-7
d_gene: NA
CDR3aa: CASSYSSPGYYEQYF
CDR3nt: TGTGCCAGCAGTTACTCGAGCCCAGGGTACTACGAGCAGTACTTC

v_gene: TRBV6-5
abundance: NA
j_gene: TRBJ1-3
d_gene: NA
CDR3aa: CASSYFRTFSGNTIYF
CDR3nt: TGTGCCAGCAGTTACTTCAGGACATTCTCTGGAAACACCATATATTTT

v_gene: TRBV5-6
abundance: NA
j_gene: TRBJ1-1
d_gene: NA
CDR3aa: CASTSWGNPGTEAFF
CDR3nt: TGTGCCAGCACCTCTTGGGGTAATCCAGGCACTGAAGCTTTCTTT

v_gene: TRBV30
abundance: NA
j_gene: TRBJ1-2
d_gene: NA
CDR3aa: CAWTGLDGYTF
CDR3nt: TGTGCCTGGACAGGGCTCGATGGCTACACCTTC

v_gene: TRBV4-1
abundance: NA
j_gene: TRBJ1-2
d_gene: NA
CDR3aa: CASSQDWAGRRGGYTF
CDR3nt: TGCGCCAGCAGCCAAGATTGGGCCGGAAGACGCGGGGGCTACACCTTC

v_gene: TRBV7-9
abundance: NA
j_gene: TRBJ2-1
d_gene: NA
CDR3aa: CASSLAAGFGRNEQFF
CDR3nt: TGTGCCAGCAGCTTAGCTGCGGGGTTTGGGAGGAATGAGCAGTTCTTC

v_gene: TRBV4-1
abundance: NA
j_gene: TRBJ1-2
d_gene: TRBD1
CDR3aa: CASSYTGGDGYTF
CDR3nt: TGCGCCAGCAGCTATACAGGGGGCGACGGCTACACCTTC

v_gene: TRBV5-6
abundance: NA
j_gene: TRBJ1-4
d_gene: NA
CDR3aa: CASSLFDRFNEKLFF
CDR3nt: TGTGCCAGCAGCTTGTTTGACAGATTCAATGAAAAACTGTTTTTT

v_gene: TRBV5-1
abundance: NA
j_gene: TRBJ1-4
d_gene: NA
CDR3aa: CASSLGEGLEKLFF
CDR3nt: TGCGCCAGCAGCTTGGGGGAGGGACTCGAAAAACTGTTTTTT

v_gene: TRBV18
abundance: once
j_gene: TRBJ1-2
d_gene: TRBD1
CDR3aa: CASSPSTGGDGYTF
CDR3nt: TGTGCCAGCTCACCTTCCACAGGGGGCGATGGCTACACCTTC

v_gene: TRBV7-8
abundance: NA
j_gene: TRBJ1-4
d_gene: NA
CDR3aa: CASSLAFVGGEKLFF
CDR3nt: TGTGCCAGCAGCTTAGCTTTTGTTGGGGGTGAAAAACTGTTTTTT

v_gene: TRBV5-1
abundance: NA
j_gene: TRBJ2-1
d_gene: TRBD2
CDR3aa: CASSLAPSGDEQFF
CDR3nt: TGCGCCAGCAGCTTGGCCCCCAGCGGGGATGAGCAGTTCTTC

v_gene: TRBV6-5
abundance: NA
j_gene: TRBJ1-2
d_gene: NA
CDR3aa: CASSYSKGVYGYTF
CDR3nt: TGTGCCAGCAGTTACTCGAAAGGGGTCTATGGCTACACCTTC

v_gene: TRBV5-4
abundance: NA
j_gene: TRBJ2-7
d_gene: NA
CDR3aa: CASRLDRSSFHEQYF
CDR3nt: TGTGCCAGCAGATTAGACAGGTCCTCATTCCACGAGCAGTACTTC

v_gene: TRBV11-2
abundance: few
j_gene: TRBJ1-6
d_gene: NA
CDR3aa: CASSLDLTRGDSPLHF
CDR3nt: TGTGCCAGCAGCTTAGATCTAACCCGGGGGGATTCACCCCTCCACTTT

v_gene: TRBV5-1
abundance: NA
j_gene: TRBJ2-3
d_gene: NA
CDR3aa: CASSLGAGSTDTQYF
CDR3nt: TGCGCCAGCAGCTTGGGGGCGGGAAGCACAGATACGCAGTATTTT

v_gene: TRBV6-1
abundance: NA
j_gene: TRBJ2-6
d_gene: NA
CDR3aa: CASNTAGANVLTF
CDR3nt: TGTGCCAGCAATACGGCAGGGGCCAACGTCCTGACTTTC

v_gene: TRBV5-1
abundance: NA
j_gene: TRBJ2-1
d_gene: TRBD1
CDR3aa: CASSLAPGTGGTNEQFF
CDR3nt: TGCGCCAGCAGCTTGGCCCCGGGGACAGGGGGGACGAATGAGCAGTTCTTC

v_gene: TRBV5-6
abundance: NA
j_gene: TRBJ1-2
d_gene: NA
CDR3aa: CASSLDPRASNYGYTF
CDR3nt: TGTGCCAGCAGCTTGGATCCCAGGGCCAGTAACTATGGCTACACCTTC

v_gene: TRBV11-2
abundance: NA
j_gene: TRBJ2-1
d_gene: TRBD2
CDR3aa: CASSVGLAGGNEQFF
CDR3nt: TGTGCCAGCAGCGTCGGACTAGCGGGAGGAAATGAGCAGTTCTTC

v_gene: TRBV6-5
abundance: NA
j_gene: TRBJ1-2
d_gene: TRBD1
CDR3aa: CASSLIQGADGYTF
CDR3nt: TGTGCCAGCAGCCTGATACAGGGGGCCGATGGCTACACCTTC

v_gene: TRBV4-3
abundance: NA
j_gene: TRBJ1-2
d_gene: TRBD1
CDR3aa: CASSQDRQGSYGYTF
CDR3nt: TGCGCCAGCAGCCAAGATCGACAGGGCAGCTATGGCTACACCTTC

v_gene: TRBV11-2
abundance: NA
j_gene: TRBJ2-2
d_gene: NA
CDR3aa: CASSLTRLRVPGELFF
CDR3nt: TGTGCCAGCAGCTTGACTAGGCTGCGAGTTCCCGGGGAGCTGTTTTTT

v_gene: TRBV7-2
abundance: NA
j_gene: TRBJ2-5
d_gene: NA
CDR3aa: CASSREAETQYF
CDR3nt: TGTGCCAGCAGCAGGGAGGCAGAGACCCAGTACTTC

v_gene: TRBV7-2
abundance: NA
j_gene: TRBJ1-2
d_gene: TRBD1
CDR3aa: CASSSKTGLGYGYTF
CDR3nt: TGTGCCAGCAGCTCCAAGACAGGGTTGGGCTATGGCTACACCTTC

v_gene: TRBV2
abundance: NA
j_gene: TRBJ1-6
d_gene: NA
CDR3aa: CASSRSHQPLHF
CDR3nt: TGTGCCAGCAGTCGATCCCACCAGCCCCTCCACTTT

v_gene: TRBV11-2
abundance: few
j_gene: TRBJ1-2
d_gene: NA
CDR3aa: CASSLDSTGEVGYTF
CDR3nt: TGTGCCAGCAGCTTAGATAGCACAGGCGAGGTTGGCTACACCTTC

v_gene: TRBV5-1
abundance: NA
j_gene: TRBJ2-1
d_gene: TRBD1
CDR3aa: CASSESGQGAWDEQFF
CDR3nt: TGCGCCAGCAGCGAATCCGGACAGGGGGCGTGGGATGAGCAGTTCTTC

v_gene: TRBV2
abundance: NA
j_gene: TRBJ2-3
d_gene: TRBD1
CDR3aa: CASSGQGLTDTQYF
CDR3nt: TGTGCCAGCTCGGGACAGGGTTTGACAGATACGCAGTATTTT

v_gene: TRBV6-5
abundance: NA
j_gene: TRBJ1-2
d_gene: NA
CDR3aa: CASSYVRGREDNF
CDR3nt: TGTGCCAGCAGTTACGTCAGGGGCAGAGAGGATAACTTC

v_gene: TRBV5-5
abundance: few
j_gene: TRBJ2-7
d_gene: TRBD2
CDR3aa: CASSFMGGGSYEQYF
CDR3nt: TGTGCCAGCAGCTTCATGGGGGGGGGCTCCTACGAGCAGTACTTC

v_gene: TRBV7-9
abundance: NA
j_gene: TRBJ1-5
d_gene: TRBD1
CDR3aa: CASSLGQGQPQHF
CDR3nt: TGTGCCAGCAGCCTAGGACAGGGTCAGCCCCAGCATTTT

v_gene: TRBV30
abundance: few
j_gene: TRBJ1-1
d_gene: TRBD1
CDR3aa: CAWDGTGNPEAFF
CDR3nt: TGTGCCTGGGATGGGACAGGGAACCCTGAAGCTTTCTTT

v_gene: TRBV5-6
abundance: NA
j_gene: TRBJ1-5
d_gene: NA
CDR3aa: CASSHTGYKQPQHF
CDR3nt: TGTGCCAGCAGCCATACAGGGTATAAACAGCCCCAGCATTTT

v_gene: TRBV4-3
abundance: NA
j_gene: TRBJ2-1
d_gene: TRBD2
CDR3aa: CASSQPSGGYNEQFF
CDR3nt: TGCGCCAGCAGCCAGCCTAGCGGGGGGTACAATGAGCAGTTCTTC

v_gene: TRBV5-6
abundance: NA
j_gene: TRBJ2-5
d_gene: TRBD1
CDR3aa: CASSLTTGQQETQYF
CDR3nt: TGTGCCAGCAGCTTGACCACGGGACAGCAAGAGACCCAGTACTTC

v_gene: TRBV7-2
abundance: NA
j_gene: TRBJ1-2
d_gene: TRBD1
CDR3aa: CASSSGDRAIGYTF
CDR3nt: TGTGCCAGCAGCTCAGGGGACAGGGCGATCGGCTACACCTTC

v_gene: TRBV29-1
abundance: once
j_gene: TRBJ1-2
d_gene: NA
CDR3aa: CSVGTGSYGYTF
CDR3nt: TGCAGCGTTGGAACAGGGAGCTATGGCTACACCTTC

v_gene: TRBV7-8
abundance: NA
j_gene: TRBJ1-1
d_gene: NA
CDR3aa: CASSLDVNTEAFF
CDR3nt: TGTGCCAGCAGCTTAGACGTGAACACTGAAGCTTTCTTT

v_gene: TRBV6-5
abundance: NA
j_gene: TRBJ1-4
d_gene: TRBD1
CDR3aa: CASSYYRGYQNEKLFF
CDR3nt: TGTGCCAGCAGTTACTACAGGGGATATCAAAACGAAAAACTGTTTTTT

v_gene: TRBV2
abundance: NA
j_gene: TRBJ2-2
d_gene: TRBD2
CDR3aa: CASSASGGANTGELFF
CDR3nt: TGTGCCAGCAGCGCTAGCGGGGGGGCGAACACCGGGGAGCTGTTTTTT

v_gene: TRBV6-5
abundance: NA
j_gene: TRBJ1-2
d_gene: TRBD1
CDR3aa: CASSYSGTGGYGYTF
CDR3nt: TGTGCCAGCAGTTACTCCGGGACAGGGGGCTATGGCTACACCTTC

v_gene: TRBV5-1
abundance: few
j_gene: TRBJ1-1
d_gene: NA
CDR3aa: CASSSSGSMNTEAFF
CDR3nt: TGCGCCAGCAGCTCATCAGGGTCGATGAACACTGAAGCTTTCTTT

v_gene: TRBV9
abundance: NA
j_gene: TRBJ1-2
d_gene: NA
CDR3aa: CASSPELRQGPTGYTF
CDR3nt: TGTGCCAGCAGCCCCGAACTCCGCCAGGGGCCGACGGGCTACACCTTC

v_gene: TRBV2
abundance: NA
j_gene: TRBJ1-2
d_gene: NA
CDR3aa: CASSETEINYGYTF
CDR3nt: TGTGCCAGCAGTGAAACAGAAATAAACTATGGCTACACCTTC

v_gene: TRBV18
abundance: NA
j_gene: TRBJ1-1
d_gene: NA
CDR3aa: CASSPGTQGSMNTEAFF
CDR3nt: TGTGCCAGCTCACCTGGGACTCAAGGGAGCATGAACACTGAAGCTTTCTTT

v_gene: TRBV28
abundance: NA
j_gene: TRBJ1-2
d_gene: NA
CDR3aa: CASSSSGANYGYTF
CDR3nt: TGTGCCAGCAGTTCTTCCGGCGCAAACTATGGCTACACCTTC